This T cell receptor beta chain was sequenced in a study of T-cell memory formation after mild COVID-19. One entry per CDR3 protein results from TCRdb running MiXCR on the 5' RACE reads. The sample includes roughly 150,000 distinct CDR3 sequences, 11% to 15% seen only once; the top ten take under 30%. In its sample, this clonotype was seen a few times. The germline CDR1 and CDR2 sequences are SGHNT and YYREEE (reference sequence). The CDR3 extends over 15 amino acids. After removal of 6 bases from V and 8 bases from J, the junction contained 14 bases not matched to a gene. The V call is TRBV5-4, the J call TRBJ1-2, with 9 nucleotides matching TRBD1. The sample was PBMCs or a T cell subset sorted from them (not recorded which). The source of this sequence is an adult woman who had mild COVID-19 (a few samples of this study predate the infection). Cell type and time point are not known. CDR3 amino acids: CASTVEQRQGGGYTF. The CDR3 bases are TGTGCCAGCACCGTTGAACAAAGACAGGGGGGAGGCTACACCTTC.